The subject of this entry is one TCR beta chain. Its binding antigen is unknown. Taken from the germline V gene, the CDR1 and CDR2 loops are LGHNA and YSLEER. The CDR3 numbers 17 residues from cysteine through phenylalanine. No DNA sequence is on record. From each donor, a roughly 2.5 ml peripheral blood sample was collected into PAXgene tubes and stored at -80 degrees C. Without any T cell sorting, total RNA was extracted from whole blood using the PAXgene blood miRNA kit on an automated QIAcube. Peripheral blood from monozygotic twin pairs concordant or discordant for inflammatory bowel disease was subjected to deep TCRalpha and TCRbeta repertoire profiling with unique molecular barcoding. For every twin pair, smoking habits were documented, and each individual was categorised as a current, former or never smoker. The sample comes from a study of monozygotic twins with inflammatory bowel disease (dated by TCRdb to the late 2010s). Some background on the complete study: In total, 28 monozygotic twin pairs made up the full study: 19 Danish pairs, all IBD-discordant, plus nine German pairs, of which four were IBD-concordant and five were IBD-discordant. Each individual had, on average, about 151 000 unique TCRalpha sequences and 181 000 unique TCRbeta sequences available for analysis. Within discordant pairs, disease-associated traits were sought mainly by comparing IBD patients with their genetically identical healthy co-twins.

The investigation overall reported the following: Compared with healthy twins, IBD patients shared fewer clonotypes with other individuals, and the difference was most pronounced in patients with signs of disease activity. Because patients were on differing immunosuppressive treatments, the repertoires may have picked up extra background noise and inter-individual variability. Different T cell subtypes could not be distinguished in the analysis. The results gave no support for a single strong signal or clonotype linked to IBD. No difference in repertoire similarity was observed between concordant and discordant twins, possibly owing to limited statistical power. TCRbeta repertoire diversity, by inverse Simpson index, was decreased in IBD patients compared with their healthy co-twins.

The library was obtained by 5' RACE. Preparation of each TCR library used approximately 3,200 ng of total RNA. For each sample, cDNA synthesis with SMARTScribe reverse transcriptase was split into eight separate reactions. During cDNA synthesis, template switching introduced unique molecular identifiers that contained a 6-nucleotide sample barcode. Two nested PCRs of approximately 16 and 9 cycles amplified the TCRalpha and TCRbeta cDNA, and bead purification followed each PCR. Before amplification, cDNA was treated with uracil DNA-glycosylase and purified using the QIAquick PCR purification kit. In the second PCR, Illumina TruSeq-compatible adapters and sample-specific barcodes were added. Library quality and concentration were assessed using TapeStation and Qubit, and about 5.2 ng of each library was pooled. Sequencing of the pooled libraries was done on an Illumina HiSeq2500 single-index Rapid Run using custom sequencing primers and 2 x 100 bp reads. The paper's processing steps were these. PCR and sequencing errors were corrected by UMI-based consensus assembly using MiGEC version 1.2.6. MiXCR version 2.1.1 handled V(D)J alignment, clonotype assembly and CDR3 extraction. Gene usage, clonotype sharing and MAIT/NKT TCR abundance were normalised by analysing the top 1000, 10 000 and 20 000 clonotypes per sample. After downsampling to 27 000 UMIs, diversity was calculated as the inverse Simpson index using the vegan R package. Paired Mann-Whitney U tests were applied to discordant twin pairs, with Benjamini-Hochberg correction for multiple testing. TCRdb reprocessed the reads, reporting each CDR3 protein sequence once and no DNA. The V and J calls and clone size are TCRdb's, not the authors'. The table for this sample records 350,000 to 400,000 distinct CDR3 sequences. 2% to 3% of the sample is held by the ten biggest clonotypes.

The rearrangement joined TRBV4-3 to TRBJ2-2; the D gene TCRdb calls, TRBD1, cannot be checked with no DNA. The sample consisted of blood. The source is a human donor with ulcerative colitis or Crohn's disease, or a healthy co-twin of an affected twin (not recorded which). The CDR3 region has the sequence CASSQDEETGGTGELFF.